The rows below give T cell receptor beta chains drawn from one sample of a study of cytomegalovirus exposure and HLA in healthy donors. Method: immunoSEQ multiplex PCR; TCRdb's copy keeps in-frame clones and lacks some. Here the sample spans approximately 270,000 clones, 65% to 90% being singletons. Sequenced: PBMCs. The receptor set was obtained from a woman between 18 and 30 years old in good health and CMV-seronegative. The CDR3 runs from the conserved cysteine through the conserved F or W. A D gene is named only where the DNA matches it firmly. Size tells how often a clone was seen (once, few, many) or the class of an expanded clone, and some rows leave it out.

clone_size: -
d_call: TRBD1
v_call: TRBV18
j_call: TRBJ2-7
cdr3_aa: CASSHSRDSTYEQYF
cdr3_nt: TGTGCCAGCTCACATAGCCGGGACAGTACCTACGAGCAGTACTTC

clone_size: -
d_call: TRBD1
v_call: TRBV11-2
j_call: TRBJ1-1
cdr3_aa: CASSHYRGNTEAFF
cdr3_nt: TGTGCCAGCAGCCACTACAGGGGGAACACTGAAGCTTTCTTT

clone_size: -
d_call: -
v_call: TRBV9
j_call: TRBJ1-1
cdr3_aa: CASSVGGQMNTEAFF
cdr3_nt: TGTGCCAGCAGCGTAGGAGGACAGATGAACACTGAAGCTTTCTTT

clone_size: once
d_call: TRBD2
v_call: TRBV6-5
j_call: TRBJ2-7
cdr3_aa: CASSYSVAGLSYEQYF
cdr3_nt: TGTGCCAGCAGTTACTCTGTAGCGGGGCTATCCTACGAGCAGTACTTC

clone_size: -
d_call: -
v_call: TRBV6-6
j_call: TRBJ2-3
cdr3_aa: CASTFTDTQYF
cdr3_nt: TGTGCCAGCACCTTCACAGATACGCAGTATTTT

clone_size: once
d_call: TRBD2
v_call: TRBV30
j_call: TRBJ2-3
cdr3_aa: CARARSGSLFTQYF
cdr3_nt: TGTGCCCGCGCACGCAGCGGGAGTCTCTTTACGCAGTATTTT

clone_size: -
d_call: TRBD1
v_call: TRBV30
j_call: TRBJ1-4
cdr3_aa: CAWSQGAVNEKLFF
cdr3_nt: TGTGCCTGGAGCCAGGGGGCTGTTAATGAAAAACTGTTTTTT

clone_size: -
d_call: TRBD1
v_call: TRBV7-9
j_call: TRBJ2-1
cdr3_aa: CASRPGQGGYNEQFF
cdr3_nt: TGTGCCAGCAGACCCGGACAGGGAGGCTACAATGAGCAGTTCTTC

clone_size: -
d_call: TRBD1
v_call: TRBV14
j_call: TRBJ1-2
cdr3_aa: CASSRTGKNYGYTF
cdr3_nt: TGTGCCAGCAGCCGGACAGGAAAAAACTATGGCTACACCTTC

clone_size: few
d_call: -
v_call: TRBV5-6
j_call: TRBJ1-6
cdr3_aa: CASSLGPGDSPLHF
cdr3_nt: TGTGCCAGCAGCTTGGGCCCAGGGGATTCACCCCTCCACTTT

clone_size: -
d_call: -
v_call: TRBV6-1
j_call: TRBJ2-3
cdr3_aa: CASSEMFGVGRSTDTQYF
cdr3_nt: TGTGCCAGCAGTGAAATGTTCGGGGTGGGCAGGAGCACAGATACGCAGTATTTT

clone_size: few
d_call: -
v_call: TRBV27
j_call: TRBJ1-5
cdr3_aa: CASSLNSYNQPQHF
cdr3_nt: TGTGCCAGCAGTTTAAACAGCTACAATCAGCCCCAGCATTTT

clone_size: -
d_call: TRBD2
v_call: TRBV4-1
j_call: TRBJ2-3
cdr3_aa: CASSLTSGSTDTQYF
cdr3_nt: TGCGCCAGCAGCCTGACTAGCGGGAGCACAGATACGCAGTATTTT

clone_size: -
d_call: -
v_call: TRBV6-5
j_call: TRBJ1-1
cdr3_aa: CASSYGDIRNTEAFF
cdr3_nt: TGTGCCAGCAGTTACGGGGACATCCGGAACACTGAAGCTTTCTTT

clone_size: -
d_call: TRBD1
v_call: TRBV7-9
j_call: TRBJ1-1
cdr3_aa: CASSLATGSSTEAFF
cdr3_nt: TGTGCCAGCAGCTTAGCGACAGGGTCTAGCACTGAAGCTTTCTTT

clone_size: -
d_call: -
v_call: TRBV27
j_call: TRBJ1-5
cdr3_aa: CASSLYDGQNQPQHF
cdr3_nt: TGTGCCAGCAGTTTATACGATGGGCAAAATCAGCCCCAGCATTTT

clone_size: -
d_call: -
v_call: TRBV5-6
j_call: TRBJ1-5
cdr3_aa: CASSFFYSGSNQPQHF
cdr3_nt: TGTGCCAGCAGCTTTTTCTACAGCGGTAGCAATCAGCCCCAGCATTTT

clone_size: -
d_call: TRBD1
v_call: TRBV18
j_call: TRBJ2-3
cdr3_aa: CASSPGDRVSDTQYF
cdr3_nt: TGTGCCAGCTCACCAGGGGACAGGGTTTCAGATACGCAGTATTTT

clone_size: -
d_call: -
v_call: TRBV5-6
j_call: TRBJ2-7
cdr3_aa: CASSSEYSSYEQYF
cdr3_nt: TGTGCCAGCAGCTCTGAATATAGCTCCTACGAGCAGTACTTC

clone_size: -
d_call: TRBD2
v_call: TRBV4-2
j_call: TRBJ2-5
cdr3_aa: CASSQALAGGTNFQETQYF
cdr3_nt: TGTGCCAGCAGCCAAGCACTAGCGGGAGGGACCAATTTCCAAGAGACCCAGTACTTC

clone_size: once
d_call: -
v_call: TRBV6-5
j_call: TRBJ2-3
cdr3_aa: CASSPTTSTQYF
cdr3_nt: TGTGCCAGCAGCCCGACAACGTCCACGCAGTATTTT

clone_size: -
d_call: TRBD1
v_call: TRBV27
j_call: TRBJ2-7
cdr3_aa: CASSLDRGSYEQYF
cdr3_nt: TGTGCCAGCAGTTTGGACAGGGGATCCTACGAGCAGTACTTC

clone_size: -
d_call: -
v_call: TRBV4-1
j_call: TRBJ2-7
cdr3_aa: CASSQGQVLGEQYF
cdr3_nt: TGCGCCAGCAGCCAAGGACAGGTCTTAGGCGAGCAGTACTTC

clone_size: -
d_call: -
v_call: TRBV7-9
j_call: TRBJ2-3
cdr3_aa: CASSKAGRTDTQYF
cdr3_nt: TGTGCCAGCAGCAAGGCGGGGCGCACAGATACGCAGTATTTT

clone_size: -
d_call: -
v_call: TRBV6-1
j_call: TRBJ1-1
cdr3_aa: CASSEARATEAFF
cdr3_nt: TGTGCCAGCAGTGAAGCGAGGGCCACTGAAGCTTTCTTT

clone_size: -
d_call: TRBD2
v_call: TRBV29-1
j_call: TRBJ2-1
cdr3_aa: CSVVGTSGRAFNEQFF
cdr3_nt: TGCAGCGTTGTAGGGACTAGCGGGAGGGCCTTCAATGAGCAGTTCTTC

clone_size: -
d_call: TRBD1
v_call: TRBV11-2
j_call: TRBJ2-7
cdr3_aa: CASSFNRGPSYEQYF
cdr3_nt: TGTGCCAGCAGCTTCAACAGGGGCCCCTCCTACGAGCAGTACTTC

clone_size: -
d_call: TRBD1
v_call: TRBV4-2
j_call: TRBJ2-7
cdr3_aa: CASSQASGTDSYEQYF
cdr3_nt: TGTGCCAGCAGCCAAGCTTCGGGGACAGACTCCTACGAGCAGTACTTC

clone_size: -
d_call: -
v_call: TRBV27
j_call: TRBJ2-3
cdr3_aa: CASSPLPALDTDTQYF
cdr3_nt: TGTGCCAGCAGCCCTCTACCCGCTCTTGATACAGATACGCAGTATTTT

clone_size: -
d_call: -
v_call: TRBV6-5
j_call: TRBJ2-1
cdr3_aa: CASSYELNSYNEQFF
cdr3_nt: TGTGCCAGCAGTTACGAGCTTAATTCCTACAATGAGCAGTTCTTC

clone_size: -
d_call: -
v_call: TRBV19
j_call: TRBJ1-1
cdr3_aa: CASEQDIGTEAFF
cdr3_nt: TGTGCCAGTGAACAGGATATAGGCACTGAAGCTTTCTTT

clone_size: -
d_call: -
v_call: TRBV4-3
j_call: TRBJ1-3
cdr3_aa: CASSQDSSGNTIYF
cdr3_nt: TGCGCCAGCAGCCAAGACAGTTCTGGAAACACCATATATTTT

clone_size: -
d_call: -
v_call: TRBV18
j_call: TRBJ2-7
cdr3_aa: CASSPDSKSYEQYF
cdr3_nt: TGTGCCAGCTCACCGGACAGCAAGTCCTACGAGCAGTACTTC

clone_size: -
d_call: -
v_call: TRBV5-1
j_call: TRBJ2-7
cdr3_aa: CASSLIRGYEQYF
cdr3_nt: TGCGCCAGCAGTTTGATTCGGGGCTACGAGCAGTACTTC

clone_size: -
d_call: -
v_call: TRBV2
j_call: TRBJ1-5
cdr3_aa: CASSGGFSNQPQHF
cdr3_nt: TGTGCCAGCAGTGGCGGGTTTAGCAATCAGCCCCAGCATTTT

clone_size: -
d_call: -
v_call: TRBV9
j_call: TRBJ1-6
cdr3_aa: CASSSEVGGNSPLHF
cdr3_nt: TGTGCCAGCAGCTCGGAGGTAGGCGGTAATTCACCCCTCCACTTT

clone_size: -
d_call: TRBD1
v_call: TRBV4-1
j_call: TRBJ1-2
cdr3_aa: CASSQVYTGESGYTF
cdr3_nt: TGCGCCAGCAGCCAAGTTTATACAGGGGAGAGTGGCTACACCTTC

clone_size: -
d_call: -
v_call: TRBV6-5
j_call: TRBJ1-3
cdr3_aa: CASVGRAGSGNTIYF
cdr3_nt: TGTGCCAGCGTCGGCAGGGCAGGCTCTGGAAACACCATATATTTT

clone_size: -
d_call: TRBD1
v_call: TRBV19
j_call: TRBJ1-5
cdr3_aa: CASSMYRGSSNQPQHF
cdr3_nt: TGTGCCAGTAGTATGTACAGGGGCAGTAGCAATCAGCCCCAGCATTTT

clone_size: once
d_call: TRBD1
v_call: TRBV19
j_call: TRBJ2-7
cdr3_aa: CAAGTASSYEQYF
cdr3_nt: TGTGCCGCCGGGACAGCGAGCTCCTACGAGCAGTACTTC

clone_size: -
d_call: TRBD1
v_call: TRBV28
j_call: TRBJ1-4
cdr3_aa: CASSPGDRLGQGKLFF
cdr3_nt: TGTGCCAGCAGCCCCGGGGACAGATTAGGGCAAGGAAAACTGTTTTTT

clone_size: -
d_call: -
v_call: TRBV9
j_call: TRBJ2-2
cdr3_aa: CASSVGQVGTGELFF
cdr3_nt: TGTGCCAGCAGCGTAGGGCAGGTTGGCACCGGGGAGCTGTTTTTT

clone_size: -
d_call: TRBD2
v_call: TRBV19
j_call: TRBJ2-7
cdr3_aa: CASSVSGTTDEQYF
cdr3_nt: TGTGCCAGTAGTGTCTCCGGGACTACGGACGAGCAGTACTTC

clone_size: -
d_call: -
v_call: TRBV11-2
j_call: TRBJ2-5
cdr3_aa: CASSLVSAGFQETQYF
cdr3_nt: TGTGCCAGCAGCTTAGTGTCTGCGGGATTCCAAGAGACCCAGTACTTC

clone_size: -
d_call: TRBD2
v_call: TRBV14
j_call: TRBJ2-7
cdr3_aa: CASSQVGSGGAYEQYF
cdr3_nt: TGTGCCAGCAGCCAAGTTGGGAGCGGGGGGGCGTACGAGCAGTACTTC

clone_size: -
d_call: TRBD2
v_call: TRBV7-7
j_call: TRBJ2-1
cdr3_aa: CASSLRLAGDPLSSYNEQFF
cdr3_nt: TGTGCCAGCAGCTTACGACTAGCGGGGGATCCACTGAGCTCCTACAATGAGCAGTTCTTC

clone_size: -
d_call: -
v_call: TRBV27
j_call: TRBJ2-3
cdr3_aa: CASSFVQGLSTDTQYF
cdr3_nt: TGTGCCAGCAGTTTTGTGCAGGGTTTAAGCACAGATACGCAGTATTTT

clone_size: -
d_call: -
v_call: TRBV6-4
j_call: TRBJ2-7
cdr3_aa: CASSDSREAPGAYEQYF
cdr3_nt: TGTGCCAGCAGTGACTCTAGAGAGGCCCCCGGCGCCTACGAGCAGTACTTC

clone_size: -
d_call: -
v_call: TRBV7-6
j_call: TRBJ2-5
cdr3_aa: CASSLDGWEETQYF
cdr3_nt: TGTGCCAGCAGCTTAGACGGATGGGAGGAGACCCAGTACTTC

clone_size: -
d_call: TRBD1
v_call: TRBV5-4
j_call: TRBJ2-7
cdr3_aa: CANKLGTGPSYEQYF
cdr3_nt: TGTGCCAATAAATTGGGGACAGGCCCGTCCTACGAGCAGTACTTC

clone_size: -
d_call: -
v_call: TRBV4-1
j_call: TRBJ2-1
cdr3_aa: CASSQSQGREQFF
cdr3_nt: TGCGCCAGCAGCCAATCACAGGGTCGGGAGCAGTTCTTC

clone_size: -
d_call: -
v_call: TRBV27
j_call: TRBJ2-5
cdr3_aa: CASSLRAAGETQYF
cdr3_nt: TGTGCCAGCAGTTTAAGAGCGGCTGGAGAGACCCAGTACTTC

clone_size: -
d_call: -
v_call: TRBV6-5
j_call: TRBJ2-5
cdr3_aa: CASSRFRVPQETQYF
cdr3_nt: TGTGCCAGCAGCCGGTTCAGGGTCCCCCAAGAGACCCAGTACTTC

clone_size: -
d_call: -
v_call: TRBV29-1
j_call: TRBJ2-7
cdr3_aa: CSVEGTDTGTSYEQYF
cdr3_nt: TGCAGCGTTGAAGGCACCGACACCGGAACCTCCTACGAGCAGTACTTC

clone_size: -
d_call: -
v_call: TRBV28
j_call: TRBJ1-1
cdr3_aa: CASSLQGPMNTEAFF
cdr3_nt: TGTGCCAGCAGTTTACAGGGGCCCATGAACACTGAAGCTTTCTTT

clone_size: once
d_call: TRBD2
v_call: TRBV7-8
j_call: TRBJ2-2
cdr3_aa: CASSSTSGGKTGELFF
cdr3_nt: TGTGCCAGCAGCTCAACTAGCGGGGGCAAAACCGGGGAGCTGTTTTTT

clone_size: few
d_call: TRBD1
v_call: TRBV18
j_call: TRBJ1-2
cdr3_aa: CASSPGTGDLYGYTF
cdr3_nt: TGTGCCAGCTCACCCGGGACAGGAGACCTCTATGGCTACACCTTC